Each of the 12 T cell receptor beta chains below was sequenced from the same sample in a study of cytomegalovirus exposure and HLA in healthy donors. Vbeta (60) and Jbeta (13) primers were used in the PCR. Produced via immunoSEQ multiplex PCR; TCRdb's table is partial and in-frame only. The top ten clones hold about 2.5% of a sample with roughly 150,000 clones, around 80% of them seen once. The sample comprised PBMCs. The receptors were sampled from a male donor in good health and CMV-seronegative.

This clone was seen once. V usage is TRBV20-1 and J usage is TRBJ2-5; D remains unclear. Trimming stripped 5 bases from V and 5 bases from J, with 9 bases between. The CDR3 is 11 amino acids. Germline CDR1 is DFQATT and CDR2 is SNEGSKA (reference sequence). Here the CDR3 reads CSAPATETQYF. The CDR3 coding sequence is TGCAGTGCTCCGGCGACTGAGACCCAGTACTTC.

This sequence joins TRBV6-5 and TRBJ2-2, with a weak D call TRBD1 (6 bases). V lost 5 bases and J lost 6, with 16 bases in between. The germline gives CDR1 MNHEY, CDR2 SVGAGI. This CDR3 has 15 residues. For the CDR3, the DNA is TGTGCCAGCAGTGGAAACTACAGGGCTCCCGGGGAGCTGTTTTTT. Its protein product is CASSGNYRAPGELFF.

V and J are TRBV27 and TRBJ1-5, with D unresolved. CDR3 length: 14 residues. V lost 6 bases and J 3 bases, leaving 12 bases between the germline ends. Germline V gene data show CDR1 as MNHEY and CDR2 as SMNVEV (reference sequence). CDR3 coding DNA: TGTGCCAGCAGCCTCTCCGGACTCAATCAGCCCCAGCATTTT. Its translation is CASSLSGLNQPQHF.

V and J are TRBV6-5 and TRBJ1-1, with D unclear. Germline CDR1 reads MNHEY; CDR2 reads SVGAGI. Trimming shortened V by 5 bases and J by 1 base, and 11 bases separated the two germline ends. This CDR3 comprises 14 residues. Here the CDR3 reads CASSPVAANTEAFF. The CDR3 bases are TGTGCCAGCAGTCCCGTTGCGGCGAACACTGAAGCTTTCTTT.

The chain uses TRBV21-1 and TRBJ2-5; the DNA was not compared with TRBD2, the D call given in the table. TRBV21-1 counts as a pseudogene. CDR3 length: 13 residues. As DNA, the CDR3 is TGTGCCAGCACCCACGCGGCGGTAGAGACCCAGTACTTC. This codes for CASTHAAVETQYF.

The rearrangement joins TRBV6-5 to TRBJ1-1; D remains unclear. V was clipped by 0 bases and J by 8 bases, with 7 bases between them. Germline-derived CDR1 and CDR2 are MNHEY and SVGAGI. The CDR3 length is 12 residues. The CDR3, as DNA: TGTGCCAGCAGTTACTCTGGCAGGGAAGCTTTCTTT. Translated: CASSYSGREAFF.

J is TRBJ2-2 and V is TRBV5-1; perhaps TRBD2 as D (5 bases). The CDR3 loop spans 14 amino acids. With 0 bases removed from V and 6 bases from J, the gap between germline ends came to 9 bases. Germline V gene lookup returns CDR1 SGHRS and CDR2 YFSETQ. This chain's CDR3 is CASSLGGQAGELFF. For the CDR3, the DNA is TGCGCCAGCAGCTTGGGAGGGCAGGCCGGGGAGCTGTTTTTT.

The rearrangement uses TRBV4-1 and TRBJ1-2; 9 bases fit TRBD1. The CDR3 has 16 residues. Germline trimming cut 4 bases from V and 4 bases from J; bases unmatched to any gene: 10. Germline V lookup: CDR1 MGHRA, CDR2 YSYEKL. Here the CDR3 DNA reads TGCGCCAGCAGCCTGGGGGACAGGGCTGATATCTATGGCTACACCTTC. It codes for CASSLGDRADIYGYTF.

This clone was detected a few times. The chain recombines TRBV5-1 with TRBJ1-4; 7 nucleotides align to TRBD1. CDR1 SGHRS and CDR2 YFSETQ come from the germline V gene. The V and J ends lost 0 bases and 3 bases, in that order; junction bases with no gene match: 2. CDR3 size: 15 residues. The CDR3 DNA is TGCGCCAGCAGCTTGGGGGACAGATCTAATGAAAAACTGTTTTTT. Translating gives CASSLGDRSNEKLFF.

The V gene is TRBV27, the J gene TRBJ1-5; possibly TRBD1 for D (6 bases). V was clipped by 4 bases and J by 4 bases, with 14 bases between them. The CDR3 sequence is 15 residues long. Germline CDR1 and CDR2: MNHEY and SMNVEV (reference sequence). The DNA for the CDR3 is TGTGCCAGCAGTTCCAACAGGGAGGGTAATCAGCCCCAGCATTTT. It codes for CASSSNREGNQPQHF.

The rearrangement links TRBV27 to TRBJ2-2, with TRBD1 matching over 7 bases. The CDR3 covers 17 residues. From germline, CDR1 is MNHEY and CDR2 SMNVEV (reference sequence). V shed 0 bases, J shed 2 bases, and the junction held 6 bases outside the gene matches. CDR3 coding DNA: TGTGCCAGCAGTTTATCCGGGCAGGGGGTCAACACCGGGGAGCTGTTTTTT. The encoded protein is CASSLSGQGVNTGELFF.

The chain employs TRBV6-5 and TRBJ1-5, with D possibly TRBD1 on 6 matching bases. The V end was cut by 2 bases, the J end by 11 bases, with 7 bases between. Per the germline V gene, CDR1 is MNHEY and CDR2 is SVGAGI. The CDR3 totals 11 residues. The CDR3 nucleotides read TGTGCCAGCAGTTACGGGGGCTCCCAGCATTTT. Translating gives CASSYGGSQHF.